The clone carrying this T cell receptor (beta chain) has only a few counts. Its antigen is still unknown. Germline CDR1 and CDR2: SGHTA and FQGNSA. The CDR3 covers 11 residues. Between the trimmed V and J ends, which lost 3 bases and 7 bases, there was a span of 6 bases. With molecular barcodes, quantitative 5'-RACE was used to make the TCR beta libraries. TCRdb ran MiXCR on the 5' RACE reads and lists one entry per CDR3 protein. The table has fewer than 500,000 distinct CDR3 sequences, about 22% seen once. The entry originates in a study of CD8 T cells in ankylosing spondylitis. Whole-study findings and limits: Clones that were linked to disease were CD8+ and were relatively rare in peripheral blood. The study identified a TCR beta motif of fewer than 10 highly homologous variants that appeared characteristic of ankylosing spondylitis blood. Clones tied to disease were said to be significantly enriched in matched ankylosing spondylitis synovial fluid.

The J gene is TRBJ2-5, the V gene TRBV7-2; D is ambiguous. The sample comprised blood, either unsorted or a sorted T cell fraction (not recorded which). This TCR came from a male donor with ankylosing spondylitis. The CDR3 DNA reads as TGTGCCAGCAGCTTCTGGGGGACCCAGTACTTC. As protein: CASSFWGTQYF.